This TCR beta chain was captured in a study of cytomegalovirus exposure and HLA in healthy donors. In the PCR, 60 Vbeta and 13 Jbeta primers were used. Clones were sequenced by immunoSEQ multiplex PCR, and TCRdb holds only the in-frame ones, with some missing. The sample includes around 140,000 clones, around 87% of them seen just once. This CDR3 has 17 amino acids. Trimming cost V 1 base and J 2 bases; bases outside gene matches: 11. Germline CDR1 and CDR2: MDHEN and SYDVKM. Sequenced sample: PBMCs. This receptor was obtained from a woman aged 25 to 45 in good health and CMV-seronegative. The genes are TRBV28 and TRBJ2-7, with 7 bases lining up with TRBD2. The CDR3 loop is CASSLSIGASGTYEQYF. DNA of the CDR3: TGTGCCAGCAGTTTATCCATCGGGGCTAGCGGAACCTACGAGCAGTACTTC.